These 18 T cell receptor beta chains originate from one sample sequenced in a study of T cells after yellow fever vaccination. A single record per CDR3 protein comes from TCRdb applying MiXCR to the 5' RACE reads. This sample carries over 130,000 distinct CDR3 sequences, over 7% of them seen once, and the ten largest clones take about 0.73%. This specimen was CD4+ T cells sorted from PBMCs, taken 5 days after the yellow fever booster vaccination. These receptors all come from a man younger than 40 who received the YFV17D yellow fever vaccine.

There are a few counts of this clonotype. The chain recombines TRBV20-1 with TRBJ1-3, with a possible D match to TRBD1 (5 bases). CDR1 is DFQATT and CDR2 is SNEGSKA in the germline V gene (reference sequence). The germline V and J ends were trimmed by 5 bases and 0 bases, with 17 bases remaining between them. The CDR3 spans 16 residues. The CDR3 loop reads CSAARRDRYSGNTIYF. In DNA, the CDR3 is TGCAGTGCTGCTCGTCGGGACCGCTACTCTGGAAACACCATATATTTT.

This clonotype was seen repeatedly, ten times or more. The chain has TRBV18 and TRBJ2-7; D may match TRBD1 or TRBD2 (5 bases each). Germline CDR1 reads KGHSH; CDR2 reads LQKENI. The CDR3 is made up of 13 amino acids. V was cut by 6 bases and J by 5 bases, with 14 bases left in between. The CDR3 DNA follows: TGTGCCAGCTCCATGGGACGATTGGACGAGCAGTACTTC. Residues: CASSMGRLDEQYF. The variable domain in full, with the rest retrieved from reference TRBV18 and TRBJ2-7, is NAGVMQNPRHLVRRRGQEARLRCSPMKGHSHVYWYRQLPEEGLKFMVYLQKENIIDESGMPKERFSAEFPKEGPSILRIQQVVRGDSAAYFCASSMGRLDEQYFGPGTRLTVT.

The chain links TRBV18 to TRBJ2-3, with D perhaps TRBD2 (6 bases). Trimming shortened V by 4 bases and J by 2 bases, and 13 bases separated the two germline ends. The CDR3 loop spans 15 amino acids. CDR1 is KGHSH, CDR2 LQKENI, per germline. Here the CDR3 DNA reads TGTGCCAGCTCACGACTAGACGCTAACACAGATACGCAGTATTTT. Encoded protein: CASSRLDANTDTQYF.

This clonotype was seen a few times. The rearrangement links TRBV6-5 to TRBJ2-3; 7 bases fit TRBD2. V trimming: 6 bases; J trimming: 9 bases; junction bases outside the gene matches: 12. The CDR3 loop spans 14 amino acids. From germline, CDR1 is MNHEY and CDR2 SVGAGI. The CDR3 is CASSYSGAGTTQYF. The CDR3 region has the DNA TGTGCCAGCAGCTATTCTGGAGCGGGGACGACGCAGTATTTT.

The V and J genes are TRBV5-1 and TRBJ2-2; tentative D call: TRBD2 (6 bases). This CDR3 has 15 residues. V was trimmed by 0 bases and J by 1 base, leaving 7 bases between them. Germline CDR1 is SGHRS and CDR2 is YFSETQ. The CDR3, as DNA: TGCGCCAGCAGCTTGGAGGGAGGGAACACCGGGGAGCTGTTTTTT. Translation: CASSLEGGNTGELFF.

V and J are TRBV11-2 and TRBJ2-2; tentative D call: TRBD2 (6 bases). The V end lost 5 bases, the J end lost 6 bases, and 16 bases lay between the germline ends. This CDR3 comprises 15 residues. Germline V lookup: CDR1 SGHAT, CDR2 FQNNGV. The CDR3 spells CASSLERVIAGELFF. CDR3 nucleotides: TGTGCCAGCAGCCTCGAGCGGGTCATAGCCGGGGAGCTGTTTTTT.

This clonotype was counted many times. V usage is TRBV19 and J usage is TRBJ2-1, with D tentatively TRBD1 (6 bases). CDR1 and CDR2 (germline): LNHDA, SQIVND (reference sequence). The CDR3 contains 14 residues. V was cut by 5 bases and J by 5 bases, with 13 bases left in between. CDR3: CASSPGTLNNEQFF. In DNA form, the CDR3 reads TGTGCCAGTAGTCCCGGGACACTCAACAATGAGCAGTTCTTC. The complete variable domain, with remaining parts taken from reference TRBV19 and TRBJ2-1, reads DGGITQSPKYLFRKEGQNVTLSCEQNLNHDAMYWYRQDPGQGLRLIYYSQIVNDFQKGDIAEGYSVSREKKESFPLTVTSAQKNPTAFYLCASSPGTLNNEQFFGPGTRLTVL.

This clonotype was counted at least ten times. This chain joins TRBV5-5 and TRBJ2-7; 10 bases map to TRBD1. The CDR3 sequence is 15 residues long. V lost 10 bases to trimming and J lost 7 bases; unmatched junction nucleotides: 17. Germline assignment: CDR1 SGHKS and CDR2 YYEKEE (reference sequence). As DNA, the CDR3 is TGTGCCGGCTCGTCCTGGGACAGGGGCCCTCGAGAGCAGTACTTC. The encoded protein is CAGSSWDRGPREQYF.

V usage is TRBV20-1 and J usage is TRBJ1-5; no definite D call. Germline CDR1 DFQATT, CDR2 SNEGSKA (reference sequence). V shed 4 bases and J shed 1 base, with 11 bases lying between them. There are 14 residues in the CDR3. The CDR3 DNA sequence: TGCAGTGCTACAGGCACATACAGCAATCAGCCCCAGCATTTT. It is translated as CSATGTYSNQPQHF.

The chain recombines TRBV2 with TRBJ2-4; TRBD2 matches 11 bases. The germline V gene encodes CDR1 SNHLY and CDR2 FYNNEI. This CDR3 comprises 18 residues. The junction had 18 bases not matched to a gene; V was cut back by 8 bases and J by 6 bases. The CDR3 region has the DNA TGTGCCAGCTGTCCTACTAGCGGGAGAACGAACGGCGGAAACATTCAGTACTTC. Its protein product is CASCPTSGRTNGGNIQYF.

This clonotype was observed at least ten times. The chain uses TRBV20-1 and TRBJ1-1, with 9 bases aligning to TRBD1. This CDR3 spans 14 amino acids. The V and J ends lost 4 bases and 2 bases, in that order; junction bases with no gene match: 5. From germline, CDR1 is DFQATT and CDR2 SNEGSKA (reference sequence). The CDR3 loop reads CSATTTGGNTEAFF. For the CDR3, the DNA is TGCAGTGCTACTACGACAGGGGGTAACACTGAAGCTTTCTTT.

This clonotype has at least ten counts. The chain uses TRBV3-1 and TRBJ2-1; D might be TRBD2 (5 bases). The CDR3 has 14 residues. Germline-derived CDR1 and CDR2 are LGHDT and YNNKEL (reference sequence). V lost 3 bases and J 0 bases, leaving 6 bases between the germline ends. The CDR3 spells CASSQGSSYNEQFF. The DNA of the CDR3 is TGTGCCAGCAGCCAGGGGAGCTCCTACAATGAGCAGTTCTTC.

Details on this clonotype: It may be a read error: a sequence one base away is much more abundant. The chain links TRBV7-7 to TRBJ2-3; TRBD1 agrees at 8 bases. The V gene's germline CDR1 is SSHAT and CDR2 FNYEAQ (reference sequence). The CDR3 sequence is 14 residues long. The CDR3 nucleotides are TGTGCTAGCAGCACCGCGACAGGGGCGACTACGCAGTATTTT. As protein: CASSTATGATTQYF.

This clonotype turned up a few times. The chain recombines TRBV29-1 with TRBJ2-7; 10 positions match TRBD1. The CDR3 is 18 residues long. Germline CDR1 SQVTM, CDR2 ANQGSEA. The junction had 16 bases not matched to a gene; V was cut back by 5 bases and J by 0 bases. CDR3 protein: CSVRAGFRTGGTSYEQYF. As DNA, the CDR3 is TGCAGCGTTCGGGCAGGATTTAGGACAGGGGGAACCTCCTACGAGCAGTACTTC.

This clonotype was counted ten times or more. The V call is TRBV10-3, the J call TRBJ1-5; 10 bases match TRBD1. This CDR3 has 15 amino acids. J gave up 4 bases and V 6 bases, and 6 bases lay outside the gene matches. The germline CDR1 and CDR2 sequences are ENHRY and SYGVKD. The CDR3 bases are TGTGCCATCAGCCCATCGGGACAGGGGAATCAGCCCCAGCATTTT. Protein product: CAISPSGQGNQPQHF.

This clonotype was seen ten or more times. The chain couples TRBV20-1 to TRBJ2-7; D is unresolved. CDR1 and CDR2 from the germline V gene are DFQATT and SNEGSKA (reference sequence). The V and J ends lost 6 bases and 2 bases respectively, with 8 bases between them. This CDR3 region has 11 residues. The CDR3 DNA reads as TGCAGTGCCCCGACGACCTACGAGCAGTACTTC. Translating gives CSAPTTYEQYF.

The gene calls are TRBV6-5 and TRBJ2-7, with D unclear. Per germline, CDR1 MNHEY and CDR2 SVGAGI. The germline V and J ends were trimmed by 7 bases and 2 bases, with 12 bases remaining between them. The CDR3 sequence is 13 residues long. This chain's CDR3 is CASISRTAYEQYF. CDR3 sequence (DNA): TGTGCCAGCATTTCGAGGACGGCCTACGAGCAGTACTTC.

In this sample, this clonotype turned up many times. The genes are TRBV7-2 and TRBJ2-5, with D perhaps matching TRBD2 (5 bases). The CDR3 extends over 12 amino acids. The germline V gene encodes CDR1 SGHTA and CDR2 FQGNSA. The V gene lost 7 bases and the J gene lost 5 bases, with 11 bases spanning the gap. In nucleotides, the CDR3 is TGTGCCAGCACCGGGGATGGGGAGACCCAGTACTTC. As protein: CASTGDGETQYF.